Here is one T cell receptor (beta chain) with its context. Per germline, CDR1 SEHNR and CDR2 FQNEAQ (reference sequence). The CDR3 spans 12 residues. The data derive from a study of T cells after yellow fever vaccination. As for the study in general: It was SMART-Seq v4 Ultra Low Input that prepared the fractions with low cell numbers.

TCRdb recomputed calls from the 5' RACE reads with MiXCR, one row per CDR3 protein. This table holds 450,000 to 550,000 distinct CDR3 sequences, around a fifth found once. Sequences were derived from PBMCs, sampled 21 days after the first yellow fever vaccination. The J gene is TRBJ2-2, the V gene TRBV7-9, with 9 bases aligning to TRBD1. This clonotype originated in a man younger than 30 who received the YFV17D yellow fever vaccine. The CDR3 is CGGQGNTGELFF. DNA of the CDR3: TGTGGGGGACAGGGGAACACCGGGGAGCTGTTTTTT.